This T cell receptor (beta chain) appears in the sequencing data of a study of cytomegalovirus exposure and HLA in healthy donors. Regarding this clone: What it binds is unknown.

Germline values: CDR1 MDHEN, CDR2 SYDVKM. This CDR3 has 15 residues. V was clipped by 4 bases and J by 2 bases, with 14 bases between them. Primers for the PCR totalled 60 Vbeta and 13 Jbeta. Repertoires were generated with immunoSEQ multiplex PCR, while TCRdb's copy carries only in-frame clones and drops some. The data contain around 140,000 clones, approximately 78% of them seen just once; the ten biggest clones take up 2.5% to 3.5%. Study observations and caveats: Despite most TCR sequences being rare, some public TCRs occurred in many donors.

The chain employs TRBV28 and TRBJ1-1; D is possibly TRBD1 (5 bases). Sequencing used PBMCs. The clonotype originates from a female donor in good health and CMV-seronegative. The CDR3 loop reads CASSSRLTVNTEAFF. CDR3 DNA: TGTGCCAGCAGTTCCCGCTTGACAGTTAACACTGAAGCTTTCTTT.